The 21 T cell receptor beta chains in this list originate from one sample, sequenced in a study of T cells expressing NK-cell markers. TCRdb reprocessed the 5' RACE reads; each CDR3 protein has one entry and no DNA is given. The data include about 450,000 distinct CDR3 sequences; the top ten clones carry 6% to 8%. The sequencing input was blood T cells: a sorted CD56 or NKG2C T cell subset, CD4+ or CD8+ T cells, or bulk PBMC T cells (not recorded which). The source is a woman between 18 and 75 years old in good health.

This rearrangement joins TRBV11-2 to TRBJ2-7; the TCRdb call, TRBD1, lacks DNA for checking. Germline V gene data show CDR1 as SGHAT and CDR2 as FQNNGV. This CDR3 has 17 amino acids. This CDR3 reads CASSLDVGGGPRVGQYF.

The chain combines TRBV29-1 with TRBJ2-1. The CDR3 totals 13 residues. Germline CDR1 SQVTM, CDR2 ANQGSEA. The CDR3 sequence is CSVVQSPNNEQFF.

This chain joins TRBV6-5 and TRBJ1-4; TCRdb returns TRBD1, unconfirmable since there is no DNA. Germline values: CDR1 MNHEY, CDR2 SVGAGI. The CDR3 spans 15 residues. This CDR3 reads CASSYEGAEGEKLFF.

The rearrangement links TRBV6-5 to TRBJ2-5; TCRdb designates TRBD1, a call that cannot be tested without DNA. The CDR3 length is 11 residues. CDR1 is MNHEY, CDR2 SVGAGI, per germline. The CDR3 here is CVSSYGANQYF.

The chain joins TRBV20-1 to TRBJ2-5. The CDR3 spans 13 residues. The V gene's germline CDR1 is DFQATT and CDR2 SNEGSKA (reference sequence). This CDR3 reads CRPYVAAQETQYF.

This chain links TRBV20-1 with TRBJ1-3. The CDR3 contains 13 residues. Germline lookup yields CDR1 DFQATT and CDR2 SNEGSKA (reference sequence). CDR3 residues: CSAGPLLRNTIYF.

The chain joins TRBV12-3 or TRBV12-4 to TRBJ1-1. This CDR3 has 11 residues. The CDR3 is CASSLSTEAFF.

The chain employs TRBV5-1 and TRBJ2-2; TCRdb's D call of TRBD1 is untestable without DNA. The CDR3 spans 14 residues. Per the germline V gene, CDR1 is SGHRS and CDR2 is YFSETQ. The chain's CDR3 is CASSPDREGGELFF.

The chain has TRBV18 and TRBJ2-7. This CDR3 comprises 16 residues. Germline V gene data show CDR1 as KGHSH and CDR2 as LQKENI. CDR3 loop: CASSPRGVAGSYEQYF. Combining the CDR3 with reference TRBV18 and TRBJ2-7 gives the whole variable domain NAGVMQNPRHLVRRRGQEARLRCSPMKGHSHVYWYRQLPEEGLKFMVYLQKENIIDESGMPKERFSAEFPKEGPSILRIQQVVRGDSAAYFCASSPRGVAGSYEQYFGPGTRLTVT.

The chain recombines TRBV20-1 with TRBJ1-1. CDR3 length: 14 residues. Germline CDR1 reads DFQATT; CDR2 reads SNEGSKA (reference sequence). Here the CDR3 reads CSATGLILGPEAFF.

CDR3 sequence: CASSPDRFHGYTF. The gene calls are TRBV27 and TRBJ1-2; TCRdb gives TRBD1 as the D gene, but with no DNA this cannot be confirmed. Germline values: CDR1 MNHEY, CDR2 SMNVEV (reference sequence). This CDR3 region has 13 residues.

The V call is TRBV4-2, the J call TRBJ2-7; the D gene TCRdb calls, TRBD1, cannot be checked with no DNA. This CDR3 region has 15 residues. Germline V gene sequence: CDR1 LGHNA, CDR2 YNFKEQ. CDR3: CASSQLGAGPYEQYF.

The chain carries TRBV20-1 and TRBJ1-5; TCRdb calls TRBD1, which cannot be checked without DNA. Germline V gene sequence: CDR1 DFQATT, CDR2 SNEGSKA (reference sequence). The CDR3 consists of 14 residues. The CDR3 protein is CSARDRGQGLAQHF.

This chain uses TRBV7-2 with TRBJ2-7. The CDR3 has 14 amino acids. From germline, CDR1 is SGHTA and CDR2 FQGNSA. CDR3 region: CATARQPTFGEQYF. The whole variable domain, remainder taken from reference TRBV7-2 and TRBJ2-7, is GAGVSQSPSNKVTEKGKDVELRCDPISGHTALYWYRQSLGQGLEFLIYFQGNSAPDKSGLPSDRFSAERTGGSVSTLTIQRTQQEDSAVYLCATARQPTFGEQYFGPGTRLTVT.

The chain combines TRBV3-1 with TRBJ2-4; the TCRdb call, TRBD2, lacks DNA for checking. Germline values: CDR1 LGHDT, CDR2 YNNKEL (reference sequence). The CDR3 has 17 residues. The CDR3 loop reads CASSRGSLAGEENIQYF. Full variable domain (rest looked up from reference TRBV3-1 and TRBJ2-4): DTAVSQTPKYLVTQMGNDKSIKCEQNLGHDTMYWYKQDSKKFLKIMFSYNNKELIINETVPNRFSPKSPDKAHLNLHINSLELGDSAVYFCASSRGSLAGEENIQYFGAGTRLSVL.

The CDR3: CASTPYGPSGIYNEQFF. The V call is TRBV6-1, the J call TRBJ2-1; TCRdb reports TRBD2, a call that lacks DNA to check it against. The CDR3 length is 17 residues. Germline V gives CDR1 MNHNS, CDR2 SASEGT.

The V gene is TRBV20-1, the J gene TRBJ2-4; checking the TCRdb D call of TRBD1 is not possible without DNA. Germline V gene lookup returns CDR1 DFQATT and CDR2 SNEGSKA (reference sequence). The CDR3 is 16 residues long. CDR3 loop: CSAHPVRGLAKNIQYF.

The rearrangement uses TRBV7-9 and TRBJ2-1; TCRdb's D call, TRBD1, is unchecked because there is no DNA. The CDR3 is 17 amino acids. Germline assignment: CDR1 SEHNR and CDR2 FQNEAQ (reference sequence). The CDR3: CASSWGDRGHPYNEQFF.

The V gene is TRBV10-3, the J gene TRBJ2-1; TCRdb's D call, TRBD1, is unchecked because there is no DNA. The CDR3 covers 14 residues. Germline loops: CDR1 ENHRY, CDR2 SYGVKD. The CDR3 sequence is CAISRQGAGNEQFF.

The rearrangement joins TRBV30 to TRBJ2-2. This CDR3 comprises 13 residues. Germline V gene sequence: CDR1 GTSNPN, CDR2 SVGIG (reference sequence). The CDR3 here is CAWRRSNTGELFF.

The J gene is TRBJ2-7, the V gene TRBV20-1; TCRdb picks TRBD1, but there is no DNA to check that call. This CDR3 comprises 20 residues. Germline V gives CDR1 DFQATT, CDR2 SNEGSKA (reference sequence). CDR3 protein: CSARDDVGQGPYFLPYEQYF.